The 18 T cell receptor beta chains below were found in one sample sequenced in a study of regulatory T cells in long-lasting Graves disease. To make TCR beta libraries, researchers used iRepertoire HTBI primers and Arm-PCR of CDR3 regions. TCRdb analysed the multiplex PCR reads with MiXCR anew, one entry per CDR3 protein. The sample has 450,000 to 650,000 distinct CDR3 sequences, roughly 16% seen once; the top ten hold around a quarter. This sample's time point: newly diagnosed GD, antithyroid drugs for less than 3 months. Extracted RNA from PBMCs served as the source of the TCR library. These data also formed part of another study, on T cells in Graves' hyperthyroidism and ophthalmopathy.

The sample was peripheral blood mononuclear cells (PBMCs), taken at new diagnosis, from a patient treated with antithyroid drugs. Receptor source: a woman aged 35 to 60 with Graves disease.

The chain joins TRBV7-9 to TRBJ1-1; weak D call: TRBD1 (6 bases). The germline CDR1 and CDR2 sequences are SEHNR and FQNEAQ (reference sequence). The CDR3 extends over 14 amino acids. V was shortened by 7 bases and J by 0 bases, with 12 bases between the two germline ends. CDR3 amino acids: CASMIQGLNTEAFF. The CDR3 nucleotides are TGTGCCAGCATGATTCAGGGGCTGAACACTGAAGCTTTCTTT.

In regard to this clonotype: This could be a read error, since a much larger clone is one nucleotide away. CDR3 DNA: TGCAGCGTTTCTGGGACAGGGGGCGTCGGGAGCACTGAAGCTTTCTTT. Residues: CSVSGTGGVGSTEAFF. The chain has TRBV29-1 and TRBJ1-1; 12 positions agree with TRBD1. The germline V gene has CDR1 SQVTM and CDR2 ANQGSEA. V gave up 5 bases and J gave up 4 bases; unmatched junction bases: 11. This CDR3 has 16 amino acids. Combining the CDR3 with reference TRBV29-1 and TRBJ1-1 gives the whole variable domain SAVISQKPSRDICQRGTSLTIQCQVDSQVTMMFWYRQQPGQSLTLIATANQGSEATYESGFVIDKFPISRPNLTFSTLTVSNMSPEDSSIYLCSVSGTGGVGSTEAFFGQGTRLTVV.

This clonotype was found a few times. In DNA form, the CDR3 reads TGTGCCAGTAGTATTGTGGCAGGCGATACCTACGAGCAGTACTTC. Protein product: CASSIVAGDTYEQYF. The chain employs TRBV19 and TRBJ2-7, with D hard to call. With 3 bases removed from V and 2 bases from J, the gap between germline ends came to 14 bases. The germline CDR1 and CDR2 sequences are LNHDA and SQIVND (reference sequence). This CDR3 region has 15 residues.

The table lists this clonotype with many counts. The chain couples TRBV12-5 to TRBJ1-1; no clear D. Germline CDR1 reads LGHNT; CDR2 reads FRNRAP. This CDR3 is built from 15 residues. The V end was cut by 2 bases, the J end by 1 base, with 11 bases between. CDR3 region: CASGLSEAANTEAFF. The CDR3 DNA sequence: TGTGCTAGTGGTTTGTCCGAGGCCGCGAACACTGAAGCTTTCTTT. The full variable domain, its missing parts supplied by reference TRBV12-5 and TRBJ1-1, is DARVTQTPRHKVTEMGQEVTMRCQPILGHNTVFWYRQTMMQGLELLAYFRNRAPLDDSGMPKDRFSAEMPDATLATLKIQPSEPRDSAVYFCASGLSEAANTEAFFGQGTRLTVV.

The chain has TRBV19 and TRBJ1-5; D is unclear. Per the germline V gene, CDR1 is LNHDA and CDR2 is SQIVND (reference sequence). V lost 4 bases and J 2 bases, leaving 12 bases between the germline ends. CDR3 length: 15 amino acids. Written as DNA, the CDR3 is TGTGCCAGTAGTACTGACTTTAGGGGCAATCAGCCCCAGCATTTT. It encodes CASSTDFRGNQPQHF.

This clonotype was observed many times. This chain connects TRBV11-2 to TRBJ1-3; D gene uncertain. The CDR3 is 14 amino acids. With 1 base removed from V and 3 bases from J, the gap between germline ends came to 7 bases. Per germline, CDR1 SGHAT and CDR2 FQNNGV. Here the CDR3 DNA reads TGTGCCAGCAGCTTAGCACTGTTTGGAAACACCATATATTTT. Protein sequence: CASSLALFGNTIYF.

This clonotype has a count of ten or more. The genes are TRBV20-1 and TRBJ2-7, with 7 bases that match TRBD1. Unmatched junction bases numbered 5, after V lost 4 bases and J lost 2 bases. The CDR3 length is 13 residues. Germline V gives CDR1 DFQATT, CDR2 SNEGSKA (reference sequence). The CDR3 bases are TGCAGTGCTATAGACAGGGTTGCCTACGAGCAGTACTTC. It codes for CSAIDRVAYEQYF.

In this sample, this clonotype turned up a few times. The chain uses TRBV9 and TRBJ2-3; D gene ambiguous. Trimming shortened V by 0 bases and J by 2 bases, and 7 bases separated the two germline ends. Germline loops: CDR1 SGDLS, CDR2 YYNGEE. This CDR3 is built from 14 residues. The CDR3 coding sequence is TGTGCCAGCAGCGTAGGCACTATCACAGATACGCAGTATTTT. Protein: CASSVGTITDTQYF.

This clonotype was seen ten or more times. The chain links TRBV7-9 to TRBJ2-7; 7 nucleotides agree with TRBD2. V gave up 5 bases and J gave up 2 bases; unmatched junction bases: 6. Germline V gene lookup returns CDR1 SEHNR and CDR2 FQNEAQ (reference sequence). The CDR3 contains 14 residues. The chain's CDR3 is CASSGGDGAYEQYF. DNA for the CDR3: TGTGCCAGCAGCGGGGGGGACGGGGCCTACGAGCAGTACTTC.

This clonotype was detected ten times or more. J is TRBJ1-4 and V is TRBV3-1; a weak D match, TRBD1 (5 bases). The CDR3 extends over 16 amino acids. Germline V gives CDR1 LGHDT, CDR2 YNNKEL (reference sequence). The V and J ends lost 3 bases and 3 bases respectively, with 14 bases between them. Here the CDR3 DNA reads TGTGCCAGCAGCCACGCGCGGGACGGCTCTAATGAAAAACTGTTTTTT. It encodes CASSHARDGSNEKLFF.

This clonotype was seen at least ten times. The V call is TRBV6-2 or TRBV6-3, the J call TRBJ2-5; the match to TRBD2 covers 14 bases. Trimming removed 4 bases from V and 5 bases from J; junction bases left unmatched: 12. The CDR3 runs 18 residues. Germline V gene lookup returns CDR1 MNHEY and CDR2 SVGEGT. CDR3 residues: CASSSTGLAGVTAETQYF. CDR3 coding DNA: TGTGCCAGCAGTTCCACGGGACTAGCGGGGGTCACGGCCGAGACCCAGTACTTC.

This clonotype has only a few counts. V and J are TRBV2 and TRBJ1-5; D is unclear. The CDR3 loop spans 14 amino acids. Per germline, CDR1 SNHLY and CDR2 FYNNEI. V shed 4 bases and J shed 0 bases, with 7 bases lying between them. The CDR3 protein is CASSGHSSNQPQHF. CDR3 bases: TGTGCCAGCAGTGGCCACTCTAGCAATCAGCCCCAGCATTTT.

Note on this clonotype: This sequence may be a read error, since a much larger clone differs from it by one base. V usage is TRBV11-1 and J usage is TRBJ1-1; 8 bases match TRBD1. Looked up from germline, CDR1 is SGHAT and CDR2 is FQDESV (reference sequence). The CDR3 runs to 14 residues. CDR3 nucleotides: TGTACCAGCAGCTTAAGCAGGGGGCCTGGTGAAGCTTTCTTT. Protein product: CTSSLSRGPGEAFF.

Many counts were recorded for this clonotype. CDR3 protein: CASSADGMNTEAFF. For the CDR3, the DNA is TGCGCCAGCAGCGCGGACGGGATGAACACTGAAGCTTTCTTT. The chain employs TRBV5-1 and TRBJ1-1; D uncertain. The V gene lost 4 bases and the J gene lost 0 bases, with 10 bases spanning the gap. There are 14 residues in the CDR3. Germline CDR1 is SGHRS and CDR2 is YFSETQ.

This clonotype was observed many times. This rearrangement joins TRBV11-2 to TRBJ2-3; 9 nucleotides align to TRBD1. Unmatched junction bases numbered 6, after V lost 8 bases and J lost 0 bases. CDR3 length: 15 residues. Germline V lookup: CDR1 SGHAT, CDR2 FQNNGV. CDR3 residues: CASGTGTGSTDTQYF. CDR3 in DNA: TGTGCCAGCGGGACCGGGACAGGGAGCACAGATACGCAGTATTTT.

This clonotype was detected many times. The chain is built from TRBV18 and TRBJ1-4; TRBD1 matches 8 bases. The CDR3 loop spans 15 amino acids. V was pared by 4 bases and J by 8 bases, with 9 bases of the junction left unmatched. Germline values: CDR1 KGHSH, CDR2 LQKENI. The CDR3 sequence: CASSRGQGLQEKLFF. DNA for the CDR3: TGTGCCAGCTCACGCGGACAGGGTCTTCAGGAAAAACTGTTTTTT. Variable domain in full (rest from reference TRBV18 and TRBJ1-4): NAGVMQNPRHLVRRRGQEARLRCSPMKGHSHVYWYRQLPEEGLKFMVYLQKENIIDESGMPKERFSAEFPKEGPSILRIQQVVRGDSAAYFCASSRGQGLQEKLFFGSGTQLSVL.

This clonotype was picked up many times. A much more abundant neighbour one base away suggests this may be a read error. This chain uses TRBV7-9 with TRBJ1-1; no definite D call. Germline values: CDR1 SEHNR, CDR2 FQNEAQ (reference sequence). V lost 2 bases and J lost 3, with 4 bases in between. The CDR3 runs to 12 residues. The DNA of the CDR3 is TGTGCCAGCAGCTTATGGGACACTGAAGCTTTCTTT. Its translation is CASSLWDTEAFF.

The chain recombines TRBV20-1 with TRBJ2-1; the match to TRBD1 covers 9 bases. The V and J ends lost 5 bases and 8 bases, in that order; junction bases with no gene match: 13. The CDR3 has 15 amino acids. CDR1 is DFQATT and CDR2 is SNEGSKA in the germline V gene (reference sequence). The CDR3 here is CSAEGGGTGLYEQFF. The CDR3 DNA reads TGCAGTGCTGAGGGAGGAGGGACAGGGTTGTATGAGCAGTTCTTC.